Below, 8 T cell receptor beta chains from the same sample are listed, as sequenced in a study of T cell clonality in common variable immunodeficiency. Whole-study findings and limits: In common variable immunodeficiency, TCR beta chains reportedly carried fewer deletions and N-nucleotide insertions.

Their antigen targets remain unknown. The repertoire was sequenced with immunoSEQ multiplex PCR; TCRdb's copy has only in-frame clones and lacks some. This sample shows 15,000 to 25,000 clones and no singletons; approximately 2.5% rests with the ten largest. Sequencing was done on a sample of peripheral blood mononuclear cells. All receptors come from a human donor with common variable immunodeficiency.

This clone was recorded at least ten times. The read comes to an end 3 residues before the CDR3 does, leaving the germline J gene to fill in the end. This rearrangement joins TRBV12-3 or TRBV12-4 to TRBJ1-3, with TRBD1 as a possible D gene (5 bases). The CDR3 totals 15 residues. Trimming left V 4 bases short and J 4 bases short, with 14 bases between. CDR3 DNA (partial): TGTGCCAGCAGTTCCTCGGGCGCAGGGGGAAACACC. Protein sequence: CASSSSGAGGNT. The entire CDR3 is CASSSSGAGGNTIYF.

With respect to this clone: The read gets to within 3 residues of the CDR3 end, and the germline J gene fills in the rest. The chain combines TRBV6-1 with TRBJ1-1; TRBD1 agrees at 10 bases. Germline V gene sequence: CDR1 MNHNS, CDR2 SASEGT. CDR3 length: 15 amino acids. The V and J ends lost 5 bases and 1 base, in that order; junction bases with no gene match: 4. The CDR3 reads CASSQGQGGNTEAFF. The part of the CDR3 DNA that was read is TGTGCCAGCAGTCAAGGACAGGGGGGGAACACTGAA.

This clone was observed at least ten times. The read finishes 3 residues shy of the CDR3 end, and the germline J gene is used to complete it. This chain joins TRBV10-1 and TRBJ1-2; the D gene is possibly TRBD1 (6 bases). The V end lost 6 bases, the J end lost 2 bases, and 13 bases lay between the germline ends. Germline V gene sequence: CDR1 WNHNN, CDR2 SYGVQD (reference sequence). This CDR3 comprises 14 residues. CDR3 amino acids: CASRPWTANYGYTF. CDR3 DNA, as far as it was read: TGCGCCAGCAGACCGTGGACAGCAAACTATGGC.

On this clone itself: The DNA ends 3 residues before the CDR3 does, and the rest of the CDR3 is filled in from the germline J gene. This chain links TRBV25-1 with TRBJ1-1; 11 nucleotides match TRBD1. The CDR3 has 15 amino acids. Germline CDR1 reads MGHDK; CDR2 reads SYGVNS. After removal of 5 bases from V and 4 bases from J, the junction contained 6 bases not matched to a gene. The CDR3 region is CASSRPGTGGTEAFF. The part of the CDR3 DNA that was read is TGTGCCAGCAGTCGCCCAGGGACAGGGGGCACTGAA.

This clone was detected many times. Read data end 3 residues before the CDR3 end; the end is taken from the germline J gene. This chain links TRBV2 with TRBJ1-1; 8 bases fit TRBD1. J was trimmed by 5 bases and V by 9 bases; bases with no gene match: 11. This CDR3 has 14 amino acids. Germline CDR1 and CDR2: SNHLY and FYNNEI. CDR3 DNA (partial): TGTGCCAGTTCGGACAGGGCTAGAGGGACTGAA. This gives the protein CASSDRARGTE. The full-length CDR3 reads as CASSDRARGTEAFF.

This clone was seen many times. The observed sequence ends 3 residues before the CDR3 terminus, with the missing tail filled in from the germline J gene. V gene TRBV4-1 combines with J gene TRBJ2-7, with TRBD2 identical over 12 bases. Germline-derived CDR1 and CDR2 are MGHRA and YSYEKL. The CDR3 runs to 16 residues. V lost 1 base, J lost 3 bases, and 4 bases stayed unmatched. CDR3 in amino acids: CASSQGRLAGVYEQYF. CDR3 bases read: TGCGCCAGCAGCCAAGGGAGACTAGCGGGAGTCTACGAG.

A remark on this clone: The read terminates 3 residues before the CDR3 end, so the remaining end is supplied by the germline J gene. V and J are TRBV19 and TRBJ1-4, with D tentatively TRBD1 (5 bases). The germline V gene encodes CDR1 LNHDA and CDR2 SQIVND (reference sequence). The CDR3 is made up of 14 amino acids. V gave up 9 bases and J gave up 5 bases, with 16 bases separating them. The CDR3 bases that were read are TGTGCCAGCCACCGGCGGGGGGGAAATGAAAAA. It is translated as CASHRRGGNEK. From start to end, the CDR3 is CASHRRGGNEKLFF. Based on the CDR3 plus reference TRBV19 and TRBJ1-4, the full variable domain is DGGITQSPKYLFRKEGQNVTLSCEQNLNHDAMYWYRQDPGQGLRLIYYSQIVNDFQKGDIAEGYSVSREKKESFPLTVTSAQKNPTAFYLCASHRRGGNEKLFFGSGTQLSVL.

The sample holds many counts of this clone. Read sequence stops 3 residues before the CDR3 end, and the germline J gene provides the missing end. The chain combines TRBV29-1 with TRBJ2-3, with 8 bases identical to TRBD2. Looked up from germline, CDR1 is SQVTM and CDR2 is ANQGSEA. The CDR3 covers 13 residues. The DNA read from the CDR3 is TGCAGCGCCGGGGGGGGTAGCGGGATTGCG. Translating gives CSAGGGSGIA. Given in full, the CDR3 is CSAGGGSGIAQYF.